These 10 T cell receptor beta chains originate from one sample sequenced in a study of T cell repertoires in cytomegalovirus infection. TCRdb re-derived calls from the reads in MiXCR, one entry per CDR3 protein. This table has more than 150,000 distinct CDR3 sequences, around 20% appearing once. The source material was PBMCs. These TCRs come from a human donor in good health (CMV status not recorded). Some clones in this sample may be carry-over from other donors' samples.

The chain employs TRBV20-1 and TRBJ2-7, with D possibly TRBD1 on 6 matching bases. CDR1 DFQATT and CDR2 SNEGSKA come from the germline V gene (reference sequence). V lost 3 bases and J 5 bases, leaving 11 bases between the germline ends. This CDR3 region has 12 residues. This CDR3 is CSARFRGNEQYF. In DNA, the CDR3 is TGCAGTGCTAGGTTCAGGGGCAACGAGCAGTACTTC.

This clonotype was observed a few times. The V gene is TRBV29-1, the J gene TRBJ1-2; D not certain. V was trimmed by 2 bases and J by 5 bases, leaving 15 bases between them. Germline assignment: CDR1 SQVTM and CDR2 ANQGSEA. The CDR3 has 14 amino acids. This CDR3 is CSVELVNPRYGYTF. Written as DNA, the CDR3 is TGCAGCGTTGAACTTGTCAATCCACGATATGGCTACACCTTC.

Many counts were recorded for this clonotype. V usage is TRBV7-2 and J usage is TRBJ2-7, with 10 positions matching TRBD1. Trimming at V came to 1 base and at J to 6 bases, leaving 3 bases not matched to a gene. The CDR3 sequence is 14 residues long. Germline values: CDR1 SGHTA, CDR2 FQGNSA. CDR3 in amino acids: CASSLDGTGAEQYF. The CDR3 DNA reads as TGTGCCAGCAGCTTAGATGGGACAGGGGCCGAGCAGTACTTC.

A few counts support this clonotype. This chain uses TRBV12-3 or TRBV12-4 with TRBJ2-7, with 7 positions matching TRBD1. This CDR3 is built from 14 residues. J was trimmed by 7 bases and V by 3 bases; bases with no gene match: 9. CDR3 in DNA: TGTGCCAGCAGTTTCCGACAGGGTTCGGGGGAGCAGTACTTC. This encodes CASSFRQGSGEQYF.

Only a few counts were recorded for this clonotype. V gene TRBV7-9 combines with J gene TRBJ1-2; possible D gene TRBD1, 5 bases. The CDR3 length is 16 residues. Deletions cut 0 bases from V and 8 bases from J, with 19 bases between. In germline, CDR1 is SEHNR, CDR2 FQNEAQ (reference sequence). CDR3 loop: CASSLAEAGTAGGYTF. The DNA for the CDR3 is TGTGCCAGCAGCTTAGCGGAAGCCGGGACGGCCGGGGGCTACACCTTC.

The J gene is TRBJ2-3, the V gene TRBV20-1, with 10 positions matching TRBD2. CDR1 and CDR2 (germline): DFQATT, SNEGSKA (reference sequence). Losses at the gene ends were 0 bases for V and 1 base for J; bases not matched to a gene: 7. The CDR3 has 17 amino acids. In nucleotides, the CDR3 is TGCAGTGCTAGAGATGTTCTAGGGACTAGCGGCACAGATACGCAGTATTTT. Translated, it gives CSARDVLGTSGTDTQYF.

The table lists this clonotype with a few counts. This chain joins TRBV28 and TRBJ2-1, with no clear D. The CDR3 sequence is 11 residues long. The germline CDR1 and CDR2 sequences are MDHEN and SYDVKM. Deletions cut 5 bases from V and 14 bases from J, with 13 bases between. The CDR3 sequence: CASSLGPVKFF. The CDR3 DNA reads TGTGCCAGCAGTCTTGGACCGGTCAAGTTCTTC.

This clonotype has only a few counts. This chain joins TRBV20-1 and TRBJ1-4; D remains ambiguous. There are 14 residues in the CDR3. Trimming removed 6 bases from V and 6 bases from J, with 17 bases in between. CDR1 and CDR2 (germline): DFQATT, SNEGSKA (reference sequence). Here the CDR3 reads CSAPDPVVHEKLFF. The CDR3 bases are TGCAGTGCCCCTGACCCTGTTGTACATGAAAAACTGTTTTTT.

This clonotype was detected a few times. CDR3 in amino acids: CASSQSREGPPETQYF. Here the CDR3 DNA reads TGCGCCAGCAGTCAATCAAGAGAGGGCCCTCCTGAGACCCAGTACTTC. The V gene is TRBV23-1, the J gene TRBJ2-5; perhaps TRBD2 as D (5 bases). TRBV23-1 is classed as an ORF, of uncertain function. Trimming stripped 0 bases from V and 5 bases from J, with 16 bases between. This CDR3 has 16 residues.

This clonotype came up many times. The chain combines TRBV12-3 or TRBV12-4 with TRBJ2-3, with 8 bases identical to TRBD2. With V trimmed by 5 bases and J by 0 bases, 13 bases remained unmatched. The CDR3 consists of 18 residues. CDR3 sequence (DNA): TGTGCCAGCAGTGGTCGGACTAGCTGGTTGGTTAGCACAGATACGCAGTATTTT. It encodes CASSGRTSWLVSTDTQYF.